The next 13 T cell receptor beta chains were all read from a single sample in a study of shared clonotypes between healthy human individuals (dated by TCRdb to 2018 to 2020). Library creation used the immunoSEQ multiplex PCR assay. Entries here come from immuneACCESS through TCRdb and include only in-frame sequences with V and J called. Some clones fail to appear in such tables; in the studies checked, an unresolved V gene covers under half of the shortfall, and the cause of the remainder is unknown. For this sample the table gives about 1.5 million clones, of which approximately 98% were detected only once. Less than 0.55% of the sample is held by the ten biggest clonotypes. Sequenced: naive CD4+ T cells sorted from blood. Reading the label with the study, this specimen's cell subset or site is: CD45RA+ positively selected. These receptors originate from a man aged 25 to 45 in good health.

This clone was detected once. V is TRBV6-5 and J is TRBJ1-2, with 7 bases lining up with TRBD1. The germline V gene encodes CDR1 MNHEY and CDR2 SVGAGI. The CDR3 consists of 13 residues. Unmatched junction bases numbered 4, after V lost 6 bases and J lost 3 bases. Written as DNA, the CDR3 is TGTGCCAGCAGATTCGGGACAGACTATGGCTACACCTTC. It codes for CASRFGTDYGYTF.

The rearrangement joins TRBV29-1 to TRBJ2-7; D not certain. CDR3 size: 11 residues. The V gene's germline CDR1 is SQVTM and CDR2 ANQGSEA. V shed 5 bases and J shed 5 bases, with 10 bases lying between them. As DNA, the CDR3 is TGCAGCGTTTTATCGGCTGACGAGCAGTACTTC. Translating it yields CSVLSADEQYF.

The chain employs TRBV18 and TRBJ1-2; weak D call: TRBD1 (5 bases). V was clipped by 2 bases and J by 2 bases, with 9 bases between them. Germline V gene lookup returns CDR1 KGHSH and CDR2 LQKENI. CDR3 length: 14 residues. CDR3: CASSPKGPNYGYTF. The CDR3 region has the DNA TGTGCCAGCTCACCAAAGGGGCCCAACTATGGCTACACCTTC.

As concerns this clone: The same CDR3 arises from other DNA sequences in this sample as well. The CDR3 region has the DNA TGTGCCATCAGTGAGTCGGGACAGAACTATGGCTACACCTTC. Protein sequence: CAISESGQNYGYTF. The gene calls are TRBV10-3 and TRBJ1-2; TRBD1 matches 7 bases. This CDR3 region has 14 residues. Trimming removed 0 bases from V and 2 bases from J; junction bases left unmatched: 0. CDR1 is ENHRY and CDR2 is SYGVKD in the germline V gene.

This chain joins TRBV6-6 and TRBJ2-7, with D possibly matching TRBD2 (5 bases). With 7 bases removed from V and 2 bases from J, the gap between germline ends came to 12 bases. Germline values: CDR1 MNHNY, CDR2 SVGAGI (reference sequence). The CDR3 runs to 13 residues. CDR3 nucleotide sequence: TGTGCCAGCACTACTCGGGGTACCTACGAGCAGTACTTC. Translating it yields CASTTRGTYEQYF.

This chain uses TRBV6-6 with TRBJ2-7; D call uncertain. The V gene lost 4 bases and the J gene lost 0 bases, with 7 bases spanning the gap. CDR3 length: 13 residues. Per germline, CDR1 MNHNY and CDR2 SVGAGI (reference sequence). CDR3 protein: CASSWVSSYEQYF. The CDR3 coding sequence is TGTGCCAGCAGTTGGGTAAGCTCCTACGAGCAGTACTTC.

J is TRBJ1-1 and V is TRBV7-9; D call uncertain. CDR1 SEHNR and CDR2 FQNEAQ come from the germline V gene (reference sequence). The CDR3 totals 14 residues. Between the trimmed V and J ends, which lost 3 bases and 7 bases, there was a span of 15 bases. CDR3 region: CASSLGLGLDEAFF. In nucleotides, the CDR3 is TGTGCCAGCAGCTTGGGATTGGGTCTGGATGAAGCTTTCTTT.

This clone was seen once. This chain connects TRBV7-9 to TRBJ1-2; TRBD1 matches at 8 bases. The ends lost 2 bases at V and 0 bases at J; junction bases unmatched: 2. Germline V CDR1 and CDR2: SEHNR, FQNEAQ (reference sequence). The CDR3 spans 15 residues. The CDR3 sequence: CASSLWDRTNYGYTF. CDR3 bases: TGTGCCAGCAGCTTATGGGACAGGACTAACTATGGCTACACCTTC.

V usage is TRBV6-5 and J usage is TRBJ2-7, with 7 bases aligning to TRBD2. Germline CDR1 reads MNHEY; CDR2 reads SVGAGI. The length of the CDR3 is 16 residues. Unmatched junction bases numbered 7, after V lost 0 bases and J lost 2 bases. CDR3 residues: CASSYSLGLRPYEQYF. The CDR3 DNA follows: TGTGCCAGCAGTTACTCCCTGGGACTACGACCCTACGAGCAGTACTTC.

The rearrangement uses TRBV7-8 and TRBJ2-1, with 10 bases aligning to TRBD2. J gave up 6 bases and V 5 bases, and 7 bases lay outside the gene matches. The germline CDR1 and CDR2 sequences are SGHVS and FQNEAQ. This CDR3 is 15 amino acids long. The CDR3 sequence is CASSLLAGEGNEQFF. CDR3 sequence (DNA): TGTGCCAGCAGCCTCCTAGCGGGAGAGGGCAATGAGCAGTTCTTC. The entire variable domain, with the rest obtained from reference TRBV7-8 and TRBJ2-1, is as follows: GAGVSQSPRYKVAKRGQDVALRCDPISGHVSLFWYQQALGQGPEFLTYFQNEAQLDKSGLPSDRFFAERPEGSVSTLKIQRTQQEDSAVYLCASSLLAGEGNEQFFGPGTRLTVL.

The chain uses TRBV7-9 and TRBJ2-7, with 10 nucleotides matching TRBD2. With 0 bases clipped from V and 0 bases from J, the junction kept 2 bases outside the gene matches. Germline values: CDR1 SEHNR, CDR2 FQNEAQ (reference sequence). The CDR3 loop spans 16 amino acids. The DNA for the CDR3 is TGTGCCAGCAGCTTAGCGGCTAGCGGGAGCTCCTACGAGCAGTACTTC. The encoded protein is CASSLAASGSSYEQYF.

This chain links TRBV18 with TRBJ2-3; D gene ambiguous. The V end was cut by 1 base, the J end by 5 bases, with 7 bases between. CDR1 and CDR2 (germline): KGHSH, LQKENI. CDR3 size: 13 residues. CDR3 bases: TGTGCCAGCTCACCACGGAGTGGAGATACGCAGTATTTT. Its translation: CASSPRSGDTQYF.

V gene TRBV7-9 combines with J gene TRBJ2-7; 8 bases map to TRBD2. The germline CDR1 and CDR2 sequences are SEHNR and FQNEAQ (reference sequence). The CDR3 runs to 16 residues. Trimming took 2 bases from V and 3 from J; bases not matched to a gene: 9. In DNA, the CDR3 is TGTGCCAGCAGCTTACTTCTAGCGGGTGAACACTACGAGCAGTACTTC. It yields the protein CASSLLLAGEHYEQYF.